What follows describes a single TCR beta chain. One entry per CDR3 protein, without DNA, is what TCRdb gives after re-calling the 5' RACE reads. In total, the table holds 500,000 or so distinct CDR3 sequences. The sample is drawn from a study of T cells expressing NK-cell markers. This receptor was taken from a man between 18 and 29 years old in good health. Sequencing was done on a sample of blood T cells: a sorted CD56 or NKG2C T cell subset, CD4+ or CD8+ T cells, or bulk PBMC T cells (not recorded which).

CDR3 amino acids: CASLKGTGNNEQFF. V and J are TRBV18 and TRBJ2-1; the D call of TRBD1 rests on TCRdb alone, since no DNA is present to check it. Germline-derived CDR1 and CDR2 are KGHSH and LQKENI. The CDR3 has 14 amino acids. Full variable domain (missing parts from reference TRBV18 and TRBJ2-1): NAGVMQNPRHLVRRRGQEARLRCSPMKGHSHVYWYRQLPEEGLKFMVYLQKENIIDESGMPKERFSAEFPKEGPSILRIQQVVRGDSAAYFCASLKGTGNNEQFFGPGTRLTVL.